The entry that follows covers one T cell receptor (beta chain) sequence. The data were obtained in a study of CD8 T cells in Susac syndrome. Random hexamers served to reverse transcribe about 0.5 to 1 ug RNA. From the immunoSEQ multiplex PCR reads, TCRdb called clonotypes with MiXCR, one entry per CDR3 protein. The sample yields roughly 80,000 distinct CDR3 sequences, about 94% seen once. CDR3 size: 16 residues. J lost 5 bases, V lost 1 base, and 10 bases had no gene match. Germline V gene sequence: CDR1 MGHRA, CDR2 YSYEKL. The chain joins TRBV4-1 to TRBJ2-7; 8 bases match TRBD1. What was sequenced was CD8+ T cells from PBMCs. This receptor was obtained from a human donor in good health. Written as DNA, the CDR3 is TGCGCCAGCAGCCAAGCCCCGTACAGGGGGGACCACGAGCAGTACTTC. It yields the protein CASSQAPYRGDHEQYF.